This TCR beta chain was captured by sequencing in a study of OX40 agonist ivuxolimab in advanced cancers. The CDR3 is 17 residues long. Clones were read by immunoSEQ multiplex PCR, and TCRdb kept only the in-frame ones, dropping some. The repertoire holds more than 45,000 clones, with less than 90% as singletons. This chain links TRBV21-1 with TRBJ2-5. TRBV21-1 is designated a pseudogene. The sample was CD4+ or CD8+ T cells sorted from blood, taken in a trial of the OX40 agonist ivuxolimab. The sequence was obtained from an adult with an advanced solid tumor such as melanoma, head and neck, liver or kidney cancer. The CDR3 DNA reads TGTGCCAGCAAAAAGCGATGGGAGGGGGCATTAGAAGAGACCCAGTACTTC. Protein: CASKKRWEGALEETQYF.